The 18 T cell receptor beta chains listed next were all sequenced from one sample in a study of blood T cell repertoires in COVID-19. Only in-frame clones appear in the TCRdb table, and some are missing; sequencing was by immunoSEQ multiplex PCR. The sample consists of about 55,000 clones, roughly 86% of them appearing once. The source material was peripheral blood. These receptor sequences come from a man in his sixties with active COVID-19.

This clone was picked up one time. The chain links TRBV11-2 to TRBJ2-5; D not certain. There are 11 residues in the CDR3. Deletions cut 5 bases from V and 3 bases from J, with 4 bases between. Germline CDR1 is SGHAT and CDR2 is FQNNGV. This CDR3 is CASSLKETQYF. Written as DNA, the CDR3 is TGTGCCAGCAGCCTTAAAGAGACCCAGTACTTC. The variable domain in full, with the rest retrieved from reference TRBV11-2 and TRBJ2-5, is EAGVAQSPRYKIIEKRQSVAFWCNPISGHATLYWYQQILGQGPKLLIQFQNNGVVDDSQLPKDRFSAERLKGVDSTLKIQPAKLEDSAVYLCASSLKETQYFGPGTRLLVL.

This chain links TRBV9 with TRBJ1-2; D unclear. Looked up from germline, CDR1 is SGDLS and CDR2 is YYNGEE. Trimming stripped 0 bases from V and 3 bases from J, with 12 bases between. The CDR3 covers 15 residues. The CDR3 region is CASSVDGREDYGYTF. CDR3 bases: TGTGCCAGCAGCGTAGATGGGAGGGAGGACTATGGCTACACCTTC.

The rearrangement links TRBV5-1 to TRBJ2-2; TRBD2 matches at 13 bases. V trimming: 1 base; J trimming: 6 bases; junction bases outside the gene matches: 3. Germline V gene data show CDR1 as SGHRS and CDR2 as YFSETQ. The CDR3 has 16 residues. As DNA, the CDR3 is TGCGCCAGCAGCTTGACTAGCGGGAGGGCCTCCGGGGAGCTGTTTTTT. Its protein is CASSLTSGRASGELFF.

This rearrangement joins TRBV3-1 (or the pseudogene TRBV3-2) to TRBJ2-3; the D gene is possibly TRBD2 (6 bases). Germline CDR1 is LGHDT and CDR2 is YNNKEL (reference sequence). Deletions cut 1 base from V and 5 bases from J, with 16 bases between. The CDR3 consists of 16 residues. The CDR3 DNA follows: TGTGCCAGCAGCCAAGGCCTAGCGAGACCGGGAGATACGCAGTATTTT. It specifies CASSQGLARPGDTQYF.

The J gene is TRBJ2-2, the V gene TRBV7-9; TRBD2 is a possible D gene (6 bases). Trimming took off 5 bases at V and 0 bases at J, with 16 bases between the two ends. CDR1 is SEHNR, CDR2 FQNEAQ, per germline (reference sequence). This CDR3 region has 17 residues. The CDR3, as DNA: TGTGCCAGCAGCGTTGGGGGAGGCAGGGCGAACACCGGGGAGCTGTTTTTT. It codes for CASSVGGGRANTGELFF.

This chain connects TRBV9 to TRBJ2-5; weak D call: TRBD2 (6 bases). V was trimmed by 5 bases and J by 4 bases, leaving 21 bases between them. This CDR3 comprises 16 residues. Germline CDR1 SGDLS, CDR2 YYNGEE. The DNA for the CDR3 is TGTGCCAGCAGGAGAACGGGAGACTCGTTAGGAGAGACCCAGTACTTC. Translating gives CASRRTGDSLGETQYF.

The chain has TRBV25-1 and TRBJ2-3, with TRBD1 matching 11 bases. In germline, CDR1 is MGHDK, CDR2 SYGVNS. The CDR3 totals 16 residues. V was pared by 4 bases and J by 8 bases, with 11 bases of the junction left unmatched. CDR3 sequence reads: CASSVTGTGGSGTQYF. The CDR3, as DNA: TGTGCCAGCAGTGTAACCGGGACAGGGGGGTCGGGTACGCAGTATTTT.

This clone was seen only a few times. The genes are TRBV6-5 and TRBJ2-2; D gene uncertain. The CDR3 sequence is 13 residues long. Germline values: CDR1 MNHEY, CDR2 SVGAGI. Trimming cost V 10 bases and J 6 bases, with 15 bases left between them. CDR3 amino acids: CATRDQDSGELFF. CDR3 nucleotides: TGTGCCACCCGAGATCAGGATTCCGGGGAGCTGTTTTTT.

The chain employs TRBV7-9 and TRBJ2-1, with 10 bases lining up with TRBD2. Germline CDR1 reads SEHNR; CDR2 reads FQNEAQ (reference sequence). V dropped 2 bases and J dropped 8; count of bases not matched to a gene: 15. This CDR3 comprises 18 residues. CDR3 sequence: CASSLRLPSSGSNYEQFF. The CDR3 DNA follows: TGTGCCAGCAGCTTACGACTGCCGTCTAGCGGGAGTAACTATGAGCAGTTCTTC.

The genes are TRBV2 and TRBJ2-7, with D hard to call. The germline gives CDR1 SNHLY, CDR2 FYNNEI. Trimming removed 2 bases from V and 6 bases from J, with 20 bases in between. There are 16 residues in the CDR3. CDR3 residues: CASSEKGTKPTGEQYF. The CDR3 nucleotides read TGTGCCAGCAGTGAAAAAGGAACTAAGCCTACGGGCGAGCAGTACTTC. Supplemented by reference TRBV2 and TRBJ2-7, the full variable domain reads EPEVTQTPSHQVTQMGQEVILRCVPISNHLYFYWYRQILGQKVEFLVSFYNNEISEKSEIFDDQFSVERPDGSNFTLKIRSTKLEDSAMYFCASSEKGTKPTGEQYFGPGTRLTVT.

The CDR3 DNA reads as TGTGCCAGCAGCTTAGCAGGGACAGGGCGCTACGAGCAGTACTTC. Its translation: CASSLAGTGRYEQYF. This sequence joins TRBV11-2 and TRBJ2-7, with TRBD1 matching over 9 bases. This CDR3 has 15 residues. Germline trimming cut 1 base from V and 3 bases from J; bases unmatched to any gene: 4. Germline-derived CDR1 and CDR2 are SGHAT and FQNNGV.

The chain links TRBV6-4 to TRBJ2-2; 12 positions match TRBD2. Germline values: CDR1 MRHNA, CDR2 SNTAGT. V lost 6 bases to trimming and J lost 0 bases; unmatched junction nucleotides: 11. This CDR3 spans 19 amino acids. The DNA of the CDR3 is TGTGCCAGCAGCCGCGAAGGACTAGCGGGATTTGCGAACACCGGGGAGCTGTTTTTT. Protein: CASSREGLAGFANTGELFF.

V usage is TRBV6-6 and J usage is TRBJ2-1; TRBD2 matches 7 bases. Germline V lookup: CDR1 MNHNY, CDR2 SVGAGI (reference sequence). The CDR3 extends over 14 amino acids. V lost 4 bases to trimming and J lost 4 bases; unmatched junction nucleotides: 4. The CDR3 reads CASSWGEGYNEQFF. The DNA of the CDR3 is TGTGCCAGCAGTTGGGGGGAGGGTTACAATGAGCAGTTCTTC.

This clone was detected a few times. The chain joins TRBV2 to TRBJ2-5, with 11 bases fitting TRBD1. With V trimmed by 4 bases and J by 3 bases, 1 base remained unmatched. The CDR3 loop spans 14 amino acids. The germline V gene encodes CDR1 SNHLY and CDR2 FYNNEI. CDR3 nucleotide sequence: TGTGCCAGCAGTGGGACAGGGGGCGAAGAGACCCAGTACTTC. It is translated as CASSGTGGEETQYF.

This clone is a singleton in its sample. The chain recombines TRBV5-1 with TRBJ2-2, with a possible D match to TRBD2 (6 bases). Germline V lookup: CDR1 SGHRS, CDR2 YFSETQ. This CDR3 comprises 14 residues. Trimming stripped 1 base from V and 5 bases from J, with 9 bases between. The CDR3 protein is CASSLTGGTGELFF. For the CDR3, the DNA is TGCGCCAGCAGCTTGACAGGAGGGACCGGGGAGCTGTTTTTT.

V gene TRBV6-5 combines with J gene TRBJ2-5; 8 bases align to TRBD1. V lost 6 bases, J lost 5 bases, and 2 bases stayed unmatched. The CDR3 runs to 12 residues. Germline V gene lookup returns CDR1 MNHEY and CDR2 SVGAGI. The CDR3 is CASRTGVETQYF. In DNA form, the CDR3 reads TGTGCCAGCAGGACAGGGGTGGAGACCCAGTACTTC.

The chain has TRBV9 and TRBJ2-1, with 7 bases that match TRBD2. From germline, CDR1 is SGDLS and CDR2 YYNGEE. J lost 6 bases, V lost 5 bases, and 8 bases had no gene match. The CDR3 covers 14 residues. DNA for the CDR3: TGTGCCAGCAGGGCGCGGGAGAGCGGCAATGAGCAGTTCTTC. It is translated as CASRARESGNEQFF.

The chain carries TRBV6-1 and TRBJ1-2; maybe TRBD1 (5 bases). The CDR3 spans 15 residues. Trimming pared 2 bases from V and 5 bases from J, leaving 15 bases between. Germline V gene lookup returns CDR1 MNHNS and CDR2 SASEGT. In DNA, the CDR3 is TGTGCCAGCAGTGAACAGGAGGGAGGGGTTTATGGCTACACCTTC. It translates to CASSEQEGGVYGYTF.